The 6 T cell receptor beta chains below all came from one sample that was sequenced in a study of regulatory T cells in long-lasting Graves disease. The time point: newly diagnosed GD, antithyroid drugs for less than 3 months. Preparation of the TCR library used RNA extracted from PBMCs. Both iRepertoire HTBI primers and Arm-PCR of CDR3 regions were used to build the TCR beta libraries. TCRdb re-derived calls from the multiplex PCR reads in MiXCR, one entry per CDR3 protein. The table includes 410,000 or so distinct CDR3 sequences, 14% to 15% detected once. Separately, the same data were catalogued under a study of T cells in Graves' hyperthyroidism and ophthalmopathy.

Sequencing used peripheral blood mononuclear cells (PBMCs), obtained at new diagnosis, from a patient treated with antithyroid drugs. These receptors all come from a woman aged 25-40 years with Graves disease.

This clonotype has at least ten counts. The V gene is TRBV18, the J gene TRBJ2-7, with 9 bases lining up with TRBD2. CDR3 length: 16 amino acids. Germline V gene sequence: CDR1 KGHSH, CDR2 LQKENI. The J segment lost 6 bases and the V segment lost 2 bases, leaving 11 bases of the junction unmatched. This chain's CDR3 is CASSPRWASGITEQYF. CDR3 DNA: TGTGCCAGCTCACCAAGGTGGGCTAGCGGGATCACCGAGCAGTACTTC.

In this sample, this clonotype turned up many times. The rearrangement uses TRBV13 and TRBJ2-5; 8 nucleotides agree with TRBD1. In germline, CDR1 is PRHDT, CDR2 FYEKMQ (reference sequence). Losses at the gene ends were 5 bases for V and 2 bases for J; bases not matched to a gene: 4. The CDR3 sequence is 14 residues long. The CDR3 DNA follows: TGTGCCAGCAGCGACCGACAGGGGCAAGAGACCCAGTACTTC. Its translation: CASSDRQGQETQYF.

This clonotype showed up many times. This chain connects TRBV6-2 or TRBV6-3 to TRBJ2-7; 9 bases line up with TRBD2. CDR1 and CDR2 from the germline V gene are MNHEY and SVGEGT. This CDR3 comprises 14 residues. V lost 3 bases to trimming and J lost 3 bases; unmatched junction nucleotides: 3. DNA for the CDR3: TGTGCCAGCAGTTATAGCGGGAGTAGCTACGAGCAGTACTTC. This translates into CASSYSGSSYEQYF.

On this clonotype: Given a much more abundant clone one base away, this may be a read error. The chain combines TRBV11-2 with TRBJ2-7; 7 bases are a match to TRBD1. Germline-derived CDR1 and CDR2 are SGHAT and FQNNGV. V was clipped by 5 bases and J by 7 bases; unmatched bases: 14. The CDR3 consists of 15 residues. DNA of the CDR3: TGTGCCAGCAGCCCCTCCGGGACAGTGTACAATGAGCAGTACTTC. Translation gives CASSPSGTVYNEQYF. Filled out from reference TRBV11-2 and TRBJ2-7, the complete variable domain reads EAGVAQSPRYKIIEKRQSVAFWCNPISGHATLYWYQQILGQGPKLLIQFQNNGVVDDSQLPKDRFSAERLKGVDSTLKIQPAKLEDSAVYLCASSPSGTVYNEQYFGPGTRLTVT.

This clonotype was seen a few times. V and J are TRBV5-1 and TRBJ1-4; D is ambiguous. Looked up from germline, CDR1 is SGHRS and CDR2 is YFSETQ. V was cut by 0 bases and J by 0 bases, with 9 bases left in between. The CDR3 is 16 amino acids. CDR3 coding DNA: TGCGCCAGCAGCTTGGCTGGAGCTGCAACTAATGAAAAACTGTTTTTT. This gives the protein CASSLAGAATNEKLFF. The variable domain in full, with the rest retrieved from reference TRBV5-1 and TRBJ1-4, is KAGVTQTPRYLIKTRGQQVTLSCSPISGHRSVSWYQQTPGQGLQFLFEYFSETQRNKGNFPGRFSGRQFSNSRSEMNVSTLELGDSALYLCASSLAGAATNEKLFFGSGTQLSVL.

The CDR3 spells CASTHLGGDINEQFF. The CDR3 bases are TGTGCCAGTACCCACCTAGGTGGGGATATCAATGAGCAGTTCTTC. The chain is built from TRBV6-1 and TRBJ2-1; D uncertain. The V and J ends lost 9 bases and 6 bases respectively, with 21 bases between them. CDR3 size: 15 residues. The germline CDR1 and CDR2 sequences are MNHNS and SASEGT.